A single sample is the source of the 13 T cell receptor beta chains below, sequenced in a study of blood T cell repertoires in COVID-19. Data came from immunoSEQ multiplex PCR; TCRdb stores just in-frame clones and leaves some out. The table shows about 160,000 clones, with 92% occurring only once. Sequencing used peripheral blood. Every receptor here comes from a man younger than 45 with COVID-19, enrolled during active disease.

The rearrangement joins TRBV3-1 (or the pseudogene TRBV3-2) to TRBJ1-1; 7 nucleotides match TRBD1. Trimming at V came to 2 bases and at J to 10 bases, leaving 13 bases not matched to a gene. The V gene's germline CDR1 is LGHDT and CDR2 YNNKEL (reference sequence). CDR3 length equals 15 residues. The CDR3 sequence is CASSQSRTGGSGAFF. In DNA, the CDR3 is TGTGCCAGCAGCCAATCCCGGACAGGAGGAAGTGGAGCTTTCTTT.

This clone came up a few times. The rearrangement joins TRBV5-4 to TRBJ2-7; TRBD1 might be the D (6 bases). Germline V gene data show CDR1 as SGHNT and CDR2 as YYREEE (reference sequence). This CDR3 comprises 15 residues. V was clipped by 1 base and J by 0 bases, with 11 bases between them. The CDR3 DNA sequence: TGTGCCAGCAGCTTGTACAGGGCCCACTCCTACGAGCAGTACTTC. It is translated as CASSLYRAHSYEQYF.

The chain is built from TRBV6-5 and TRBJ2-7; TRBD2 matches at 7 bases. Per the germline V gene, CDR1 is MNHEY and CDR2 is SVGAGI. Trimming took 6 bases from V and 7 from J; bases not matched to a gene: 15. This CDR3 contains 15 residues. The CDR3: CASSSGTAGRMEQYF. The CDR3 DNA reads TGTGCCAGCAGCTCCGGGACGGCCGGGAGGATGGAGCAGTACTTC.

In this sample, this clone turned up once. This sequence joins TRBV24-1 and TRBJ2-1, with 12 bases matching TRBD2. The trim removed 3 bases at V and 8 bases at J, leaving 4 bases unmatched. This CDR3 contains 15 residues. Germline V CDR1 and CDR2: KGHDR, SFDVKD. DNA for the CDR3: TGTGCCACCAGTGATCGACTAGCGGGAGTACATGAGCAGTTCTTC. Its translation is CATSDRLAGVHEQFF.

The chain is built from TRBV6-2 or TRBV6-3 and TRBJ2-5; D perhaps matches TRBD1 (6 bases). V lost 6 bases, J lost 3 bases, and 23 bases lay in between. Germline V gives CDR1 MNHEY, CDR2 SVGEGT. The CDR3 is 17 residues long. The CDR3 region has the DNA TGTGCCAGCAGCCAGGGGCCTGGGGTGGGAACCGAAGAGACCCAGTACTTC. Its translation is CASSQGPGVGTEETQYF.

To note about this clone: The junction differs from germline at one of its ends, possibly a read error. The V call is TRBV5-1, the J call TRBJ1-2; TRBD1 matches at 11 bases. From germline, CDR1 is SGHRS and CDR2 YFSETQ. The CDR3 spans 21 residues. The DNA for the CDR3 is TGCGCCAGCAGCTTGGGAGGACAGGGGGCCGGGTATGAAACCCCGCACTATGGCCACACCTTC. This codes for CASSLGGQGAGYETPHYGHTF. The variable domain in full, with the rest retrieved from reference TRBV5-1 and TRBJ1-2, is KAGVTQTPRYLIKTRGQQVTLSCSPISGHRSVSWYQQTPGQGLQFLFEYFSETQRNKGNFPGRFSGRQFSNSRSEMNVSTLELGDSALYLCASSLGGQGAGYETPHYGHTFGSGTRLTVV.

V is TRBV19 and J is TRBJ1-3; 7 bases agree with TRBD1. This CDR3 is 14 amino acids long. V shed 5 bases, J shed 2 bases, and the junction held 3 bases outside the gene matches. Germline loops: CDR1 LNHDA, CDR2 SQIVND (reference sequence). CDR3 in amino acids: CASSSQGAGNTIYF. DNA of the CDR3: TGTGCCAGTAGTTCTCAGGGGGCTGGAAACACCATATATTTT.

J is TRBJ1-1 and V is TRBV5-5; 7 bases are shared with TRBD1. The germline V gene has CDR1 SGHKS and CDR2 YYEKEE (reference sequence). Unmatched junction bases numbered 6, after V lost 3 bases and J lost 1 base. The CDR3 consists of 15 residues. The CDR3 is CASSWGQLRNTEAFF. The DNA for the CDR3 is TGTGCCAGCAGCTGGGGACAGCTAAGGAACACTGAAGCTTTCTTT. The full variable domain, rest sourced from reference TRBV5-5 and TRBJ1-1, is DAGVTQSPTHLIKTRGQQVTLRCSPISGHKSVSWYQQVLGQGPQFIFQYYEKEERGRGNFPDRFSARQFPNYSSELNVNALLLGDSALYLCASSWGQLRNTEAFFGQGTRLTVV.

The chain has TRBV28 and TRBJ2-7, with D possibly being TRBD2 (6 bases). CDR1 is MDHEN and CDR2 is SYDVKM in the germline V gene. With 2 bases removed from V and 2 bases from J, the gap between germline ends came to 16 bases. The CDR3 is made up of 16 amino acids. The CDR3 nucleotides read TGTGCCAGCAGTTTAGGGGTTAGCGGAACTACCTACGAGCAGTACTTC. It is translated as CASSLGVSGTTYEQYF.

This clone was counted once. The chain links TRBV5-1 to TRBJ2-1; TRBD2 agrees at 8 bases. The J segment lost 3 bases and the V segment lost 3 bases, leaving 14 bases of the junction unmatched. The CDR3 loop spans 18 amino acids. Germline V lookup: CDR1 SGHRS, CDR2 YFSETQ. CDR3 region: CASSSPSVAGRLYNEQFF. The CDR3 nucleotides are TGCGCCAGCAGCTCTCCTTCGGTAGCGGGAAGGCTCTACAATGAGCAGTTCTTC.

This chain joins TRBV29-1 and TRBJ1-1, with a weak D call TRBD1 (5 bases). Germline loops: CDR1 SQVTM, CDR2 ANQGSEA. V was cut by 8 bases and J by 5 bases, with 21 bases left in between. The CDR3 covers 14 residues. Written as DNA, the CDR3 is TGCAGCTTTCTACCCACCGGGGGAGGGACTGAAGCTTTCTTT. It encodes CSFLPTGGGTEAFF.

This chain connects TRBV27 to TRBJ1-4, with D possibly TRBD1 on 5 matching bases. Trimming shortened V by 1 base and J by 2 bases, and 8 bases separated the two germline ends. This CDR3 is built from 15 residues. Germline assignment: CDR1 MNHEY and CDR2 SMNVEV (reference sequence). The CDR3 sequence: CASSLYDSTNEKLFF. The CDR3 coding sequence is TGTGCCAGCAGTTTATACGACAGTACTAATGAAAAACTGTTTTTT.

The chain employs TRBV28 and TRBJ1-2; TRBD1 matches at 8 bases. Unmatched junction bases numbered 8, after V lost 7 bases and J lost 4 bases. Germline V gives CDR1 MDHEN, CDR2 SYDVKM. The CDR3 has 14 amino acids. This chain's CDR3 is CASNLLTGGYGYTF. CDR3 DNA sequence: TGTGCCAGCAACCTTTTAACAGGGGGCTATGGCTACACCTTC.